These 10 T cell receptor beta chains share one sample of origin, sequenced in a study of blood T cell repertoires in COVID-19. Produced via immunoSEQ multiplex PCR; TCRdb's table is partial and in-frame only. Seen here are around 500,000 clones, around 87% observed once, and the top ten hold 1.5% to 2%. The sequenced sample consisted of PBMCs or T cells enriched from blood (not recorded which). The receptors here all came from a woman aged 35 to 49 who had recovered from COVID-19.

V and J are TRBV15 and TRBJ2-1; 8 bases line up with TRBD2. The CDR3 extends over 15 amino acids. With 5 bases clipped from V and 9 bases from J, the junction kept 12 bases outside the gene matches. Germline V gives CDR1 LNHNV, CDR2 YYDKDF (reference sequence). The CDR3 DNA reads as TGTGCCACCAGCGTTAGGAGCGGGAGTCTCGGTGAGCAGTTCTTC. This encodes CATSVRSGSLGEQFF.

The V call is TRBV12-3 or TRBV12-4, the J call TRBJ1-5; no clear D. The CDR3 covers 13 residues. Trimming left V 3 bases short and J 0 bases short, with 3 bases between. Here the CDR3 reads CASSFGSNQPQHF. CDR3 in DNA: TGTGCCAGCAGTTTCGGTAGCAATCAGCCCCAGCATTTT.

This chain connects TRBV7-9 to TRBJ2-5, with D possibly TRBD2 on 6 matching bases. The CDR3 extends over 18 amino acids. The germline V and J ends were trimmed by 4 bases and 4 bases, with 25 bases remaining between them. Germline V CDR1 and CDR2: SEHNR, FQNEAQ (reference sequence). The CDR3 DNA follows: TGTGCCAGCAGCTCTGGGTTTCCGGGAGAAAGACGAGGAGAGACCCAGTACTTC. Translating gives CASSSGFPGERRGETQYF.

This clone has just one count. The V call is TRBV7-2, the J call TRBJ2-4; 11 nucleotides agree with TRBD2. The J segment lost 12 bases and the V segment lost 5 bases, leaving 9 bases of the junction unmatched. Germline-derived CDR1 and CDR2 are SGHTA and FQGNSA. The CDR3 runs 14 residues. The CDR3 loop is CASSATSGNVNQYF. CDR3 DNA sequence: TGTGCCAGCAGCGCGACTAGCGGGAACGTGAATCAGTACTTC. The variable domain in full, completed from reference TRBV7-2 and TRBJ2-4, reads GAGVSQSPSNKVTEKGKDVELRCDPISGHTALYWYRQSLGQGLEFLIYFQGNSAPDKSGLPSDRFSAERTGGSVSTLTIQRTQQEDSAVYLCASSATSGNVNQYFGAGTRLSVL.

This chain connects TRBV4-3 to TRBJ2-1; 7 bases are a match to TRBD2. The germline V gene has CDR1 LGHNA and CDR2 YSLEER. The ends lost 7 bases at V and 7 bases at J; junction bases unmatched: 7. The CDR3 extends over 13 amino acids. The CDR3 is CASKGGPGNEQFF. CDR3 bases: TGCGCCAGCAAGGGAGGGCCGGGGAATGAGCAGTTCTTC.

This sequence joins TRBV4-3 and TRBJ2-1; TRBD2 might be the D (6 bases). This CDR3 spans 16 amino acids. CDR1 is LGHNA and CDR2 is YSLEER in the germline V gene. Trimming removed 5 bases at V and 1 base at J, with 15 bases between. The CDR3 region has the DNA TGCGCCAGCAGCGTCCGGGGGACCGGTTCCTACAATGAGCAGTTCTTC. It translates to CASSVRGTGSYNEQFF.

The chain combines TRBV9 with TRBJ1-2; no clear D gene. Trimming pared 0 bases from V and 8 bases from J, leaving 20 bases between. Looked up from germline, CDR1 is SGDLS and CDR2 is YYNGEE. The CDR3 has 16 amino acids. This CDR3 is CASSVVGVLAKGGYTF. The CDR3 DNA reads TGTGCCAGCAGCGTAGTGGGTGTCCTAGCAAAAGGCGGCTACACCTTC.

The chain is built from TRBV11-2 and TRBJ2-1; 10 positions match TRBD2. Trimming removed 5 bases from V and 4 bases from J; junction bases left unmatched: 14. There are 18 residues in the CDR3. Germline V CDR1 and CDR2: SGHAT, FQNNGV. The CDR3 is CASSLEGSGRLLYNEQFF. DNA of the CDR3: TGTGCCAGCAGCCTGGAAGGTAGCGGGAGGTTACTATACAATGAGCAGTTCTTC. Full variable domain (missing parts from reference TRBV11-2 and TRBJ2-1): EAGVAQSPRYKIIEKRQSVAFWCNPISGHATLYWYQQILGQGPKLLIQFQNNGVVDDSQLPKDRFSAERLKGVDSTLKIQPAKLEDSAVYLCASSLEGSGRLLYNEQFFGPGTRLTVL.

The rearrangement links TRBV6-5 to TRBJ2-7; tentative D call: TRBD1 (6 bases). CDR3 length equals 13 residues. Germline CDR1 is MNHEY and CDR2 is SVGAGI. The ends were cut back, 7 bases at V and 3 bases at J, with 13 bases in the middle. The DNA of the CDR3 is TGTGCCAGCACCCGTACGGGACACTACGAGCAGTACTTC. Its translation: CASTRTGHYEQYF.

This clone has just a few counts. V gene TRBV19 combines with J gene TRBJ2-4, with 10 bases identical to TRBD2. The V segment lost 2 bases and the J segment 8 bases; nucleotides outside the gene matches: 3. The CDR3 is 14 residues long. Per germline, CDR1 LNHDA and CDR2 SQIVND (reference sequence). The DNA for the CDR3 is TGTGCCAGTAGTATAACTAGCGGGAACGACATTCAGTACTTC. Translating gives CASSITSGNDIQYF.